This TCR beta chain originates from a study of read filtering for tumor transcriptome and immune sequencing. Bone marrow was sampled from every patient at the time of active disease. Study-level findings and limits: Single-read clonotypes: 80% to 90% of IR-seq clonotypes (roughly 3.5% of reads), 65% to 75% of RNA-seq clonotypes (roughly 43% of reads).

At least ten counts were recorded for this clonotype. What it binds is unknown. This library used roughly 370 ng RNA and molecular barcoded adaptors spanning alpha/delta and beta/gamma chains. TCRdb analysed the reads with MiXCR anew, one entry per CDR3 protein. The table records some 41,000 distinct CDR3 sequences, 12% to 15% of them present only once. The specimen sequenced was a population of CD138-negative cells sorted from bone marrow. The clonotype originates from a donor at least 40 years old with multiple myeloma.

The CDR3 DNA reads as TGTGCCAGCAGCAGGGACGGCGTGGACACCGGGGAGCTGTTTTTT. Encoded protein: CASSRDGVDTGELFF. This rearrangement joins TRBV7-2 to TRBJ2-2; D is perhaps TRBD1 or TRBD2 (5 bases each). This CDR3 is 15 amino acids long. Germline CDR1 and CDR2: SGHTA and FQGNSA. The V end was cut by 5 bases, the J end by 3 bases, with 13 bases between. The complete variable domain, with remaining parts taken from reference TRBV7-2 and TRBJ2-2, reads GAGVSQSPSNKVTEKGKDVELRCDPISGHTALYWYRQSLGQGLEFLIYFQGNSAPDKSGLPSDRFSAERTGGSVSTLTIQRTQQEDSAVYLCASSRDGVDTGELFFGEGSRLTVL.